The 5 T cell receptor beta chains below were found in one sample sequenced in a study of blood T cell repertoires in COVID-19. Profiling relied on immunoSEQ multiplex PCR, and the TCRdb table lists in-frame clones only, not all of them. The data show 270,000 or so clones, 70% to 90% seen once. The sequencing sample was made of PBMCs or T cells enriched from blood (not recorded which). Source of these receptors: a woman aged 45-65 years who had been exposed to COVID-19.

DNA for the CDR3: TGTGCCAGCAGCTTGGGACAGGGACAGACCTACGAGCAGTACTTC. It yields the protein CASSLGQGQTYEQYF. J is TRBJ2-7 and V is TRBV11-2, with 9 bases matching TRBD1. CDR1 and CDR2 from the germline V gene are SGHAT and FQNNGV. V lost 3 bases, J lost 2 bases, and 5 bases stayed unmatched. This CDR3 spans 15 amino acids.

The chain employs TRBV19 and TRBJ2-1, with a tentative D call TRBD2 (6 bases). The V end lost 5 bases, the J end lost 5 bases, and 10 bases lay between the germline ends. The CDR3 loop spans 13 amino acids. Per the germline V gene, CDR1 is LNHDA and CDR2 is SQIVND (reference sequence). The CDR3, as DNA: TGTGCCAGTAGTTTAACGGGGGACAATGAGCAGTTCTTC. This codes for CASSLTGDNEQFF.

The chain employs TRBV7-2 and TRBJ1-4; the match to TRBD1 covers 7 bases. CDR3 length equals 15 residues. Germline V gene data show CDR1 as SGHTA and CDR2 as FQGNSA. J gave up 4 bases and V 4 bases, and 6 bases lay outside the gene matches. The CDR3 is CASSWRQGGNEKLFF. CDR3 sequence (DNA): TGTGCCAGCAGCTGGCGTCAGGGGGGTAATGAAAAACTGTTTTTT. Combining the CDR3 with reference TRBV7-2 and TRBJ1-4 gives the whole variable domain GAGVSQSPSNKVTEKGKDVELRCDPISGHTALYWYRQSLGQGLEFLIYFQGNSAPDKSGLPSDRFSAERTGGSVSTLTIQRTQQEDSAVYLCASSWRQGGNEKLFFGSGTQLSVL.

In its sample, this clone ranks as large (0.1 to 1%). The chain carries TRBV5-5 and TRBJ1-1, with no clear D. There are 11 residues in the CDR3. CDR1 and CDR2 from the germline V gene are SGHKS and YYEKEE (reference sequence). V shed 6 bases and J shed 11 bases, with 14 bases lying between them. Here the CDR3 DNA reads TGTGCCAGCACCCAAGGTGACATCGCTTTCTTT. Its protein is CASTQGDIAFF.

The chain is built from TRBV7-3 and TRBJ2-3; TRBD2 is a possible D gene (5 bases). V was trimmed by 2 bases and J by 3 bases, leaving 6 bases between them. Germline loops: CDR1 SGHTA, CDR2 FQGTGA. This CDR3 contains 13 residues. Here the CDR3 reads CASSLEGTDTQYF. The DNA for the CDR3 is TGTGCCAGCAGCTTAGAGGGAACAGATACGCAGTATTTT.